This T cell receptor (beta chain) was captured by sequencing in a study of T cells in Graves' hyperthyroidism and ophthalmopathy. The overall study: Before treatment of any kind, peripheral blood was taken at initial diagnosis. General study findings and limits: For ophthalmopathy, model prediction preceded onset by a median about 6.4 months.

Newly diagnosed hyperthyroidism patients aged 18 to 65 years had disease lasting under 2 months. There are 13 residues in the CDR3. The V and J ends lost 5 bases and 9 bases, in that order; junction bases with no gene match: 7. Germline loops: CDR1 DFQATT, CDR2 SNEGSKA (reference sequence). This clonotype showed up many times. The antigen is unknown. Regions amplified from RNA transcripts were the TCR beta CDR3 regions. Carried out on the TCR CDR3, a first-round RT-PCR used the HTBI primer set. TCRdb reprocessed the multiplex PCR reads via MiXCR and lists one record per CDR3 protein. The table has roughly 840,000 distinct CDR3 sequences, about two fifths seen once; the top ten hold approximately 10%.

The receptor comes from a man between 18 and 35 years old with Graves' hyperthyroidism. The sequenced sample consisted of blood. The V gene is TRBV20-1, the J gene TRBJ2-7; 13 bases are a match to TRBD2. CDR3: CSAYGLAGVVQYF. The CDR3 DNA follows: TGCAGTGCTTATGGACTAGCGGGAGTAGTGCAGTACTTC.